The 23 T cell receptor beta chains in this list originate from one sample, sequenced in a study of T cells in women clearing cervical HPV infection. Generated by immunoSEQ multiplex PCR, the TCRdb table keeps only in-frame clones and is missing some. In all, the sample yields approximately 35,000 clones. Sequenced: blood buffy coat. Every receptor here comes from a woman between 18 and 69 years old with a cervical HPV16 infection that either progressed to CIN3+ or cleared (not recorded which).

Comments on this clone: The observed sequence ends 3 residues before the CDR3 terminus, with the missing tail filled in from the germline J gene. The chain is built from TRBV18 and TRBJ2-7; 8 bases map to TRBD1. This CDR3 spans 15 amino acids. CDR1 and CDR2 from the germline V gene are KGHSH and LQKENI. V gave up 5 bases and J gave up 4 bases; unmatched junction bases: 10. CDR3 bases read: TGTGCCAGCTCAGACGGACAGGGTGGATTGTACGAG. It specifies CASSDGQGGLYE. The full CDR3 sequence reads CASSDGQGGLYEQYF. Full variable domain (remainder filled in from reference TRBV18 and TRBJ2-7): NAGVMQNPRHLVRRRGQEARLRCSPMKGHSHVYWYRQLPEEGLKFMVYLQKENIIDESGMPKERFSAEFPKEGPSILRIQQVVRGDSAAYFCASSDGQGGLYEQYFGPGTRLTVT.

On this clone: The read finishes 3 residues shy of the CDR3 end, and the germline J gene is used to complete it. The chain recombines TRBV28 with TRBJ1-4; D is possibly TRBD1 (5 bases). The ends were cut back, 3 bases at V and 7 bases at J, with 12 bases in the middle. There are 14 residues in the CDR3. CDR1 is MDHEN, CDR2 SYDVKM, per germline. CDR3 DNA, as far as it was read: TGTGCCAGCAGTTTTAGGGGAAGCAGTGAAAAA. Amino acid sequence: CASSFRGSSEK. The entire CDR3 sequence reads CASSFRGSSEKLFF.

Remarks on this clone: From the germline J gene comes the end of the CDR3, since the read stops 3 residues before it. V is TRBV20-1 and J is TRBJ2-1, with D tentatively TRBD2 (6 bases). Deletions cut 0 bases from V and 7 bases from J, with 19 bases between. This CDR3 is 16 amino acids long. Germline V lookup: CDR1 DFQATT, CDR2 SNEGSKA (reference sequence). The CDR3 sequence: CSAREGFSGGENEQFF. Partial CDR3 DNA: TGCAGTGCTAGAGAAGGGTTCTCCGGAGGGGAAAATGAG.

A word on this clone: The CDR3 goes on 3 residues after the read ends, and that part is filled in from the germline J gene. The chain uses TRBV30 and TRBJ2-1, with TRBD2 identical over 9 bases. Per germline, CDR1 GTSNPN and CDR2 SVGIG (reference sequence). The ends lost 5 bases at V and 7 bases at J; junction bases unmatched: 3. The CDR3 loop spans 12 amino acids. CDR3 sequence: CAWETSGNEQFF. The sequenced CDR3 bases are TGTGCCTGGGAGACTAGCGGTAATGAG.

Concerning this clone itself: Read coverage stops 3 residues before the CDR3 terminus; the germline J gene supplies the remainder. The rearrangement links TRBV7-9 to TRBJ2-2, with TRBD1 as a possible D gene (6 bases). Germline values: CDR1 SEHNR, CDR2 FQNEAQ (reference sequence). The V end was cut by 7 bases, the J end by 7 bases, with 16 bases between. CDR3 length: 14 residues. This CDR3 reads CASTPSGDGGELFF. Incomplete CDR3 DNA: TGTGCCAGCACGCCCTCAGGGGACGGCGGGGAG.

Details on this clone: Mismatch with germline at one junction end may stem from a read error. The read finishes 3 residues shy of the CDR3 end, and the germline J gene is used to complete it. The rearrangement links TRBV2 to TRBJ1-2, with D uncertain. The CDR3 has 12 amino acids. From germline, CDR1 is SNHLY and CDR2 FYNNEI. The CDR3 loop is CASSSSNSGYTF. Incomplete CDR3 DNA: TGTGCCAGCAGTAGTAGCAACTCTGGC.

Remarks on this clone: The read gets to within 3 residues of the CDR3 end, and the germline J gene fills in the rest. This chain links TRBV20-1 with TRBJ2-3, with a weak D call TRBD2 (6 bases). V lost 6 bases to trimming and J lost 4 bases, with 14 bases between them. CDR3 size: 13 residues. From germline, CDR1 is DFQATT and CDR2 SNEGSKA (reference sequence). The part of the CDR3 DNA that was read is TGCAGTGCCAAGACGCCTAGCGCAGATACG. It encodes CSAKTPSADT. From start to end, the CDR3 is CSAKTPSADTQYF.

A word on this clone: The CDR3 end lies 3 residues beyond the end of the read and is filled in from the germline J gene. The chain recombines TRBV18 with TRBJ2-3; tentative D call: TRBD1 (5 bases). The CDR3 sequence is 14 residues long. CDR1 KGHSH and CDR2 LQKENI come from the germline V gene. The CDR3 sequence is CASSRSAGIEAQYF. The covered CDR3 bases are TGTGCCAGCTCACGGTCGGCAGGGATAGAGGCG.

For this clone: A junction end diverges from the germline sequence, so it may reflect a read error. The read ends 3 residues before the CDR3 terminus; that terminus is restored from the germline J gene. The chain recombines TRBV4-2 with TRBJ1-3; 7 positions match TRBD1. The CDR3 contains 17 residues. Looked up from germline, CDR1 is LGHNA and CDR2 is YNFKEQ. The part of the CDR3 DNA that was read is TGCGCCAGCAGCCAAGTCTATACAGGGGTGGCGGGAAACACC. The encoded protein is CASSQVYTGVAGNT. The entire CDR3 protein is CASSQVYTGVAGNTIYF.

In the case of this clone: The CDR3 goes on 3 residues after the read ends, and that part is filled in from the germline J gene. This chain joins TRBV30 and TRBJ2-1; perhaps TRBD2 as D (6 bases). The CDR3 covers 18 residues. Trimming removed 2 bases from V and 7 bases from J, with 27 bases in between. Germline V gives CDR1 GTSNPN, CDR2 SVGIG (reference sequence). CDR3 amino acids: CAWSPGVYRGARVNEQFF. The CDR3 bases that were read are TGTGCCTGGAGTCCTGGAGTGTACCGCGGGGCCAGGGTAAATGAG.

To note about this clone: From the germline J gene comes the end of the CDR3, since the read stops 3 residues before it. The rearrangement links TRBV9 to TRBJ2-1; unclear D gene. The germline V and J ends were trimmed by 0 bases and 5 bases, with 6 bases remaining between them. From germline, CDR1 is SGDLS and CDR2 YYNGEE. CDR3 length: 13 residues. The DNA read from the CDR3 is TGTGCCAGCAGCGTAGCCAATCACAATGAG. It specifies CASSVANHNE. The complete CDR3 protein is CASSVANHNEQFF.

Worth noting for this clone: The read falls 3 residues short of the CDR3 end, and the missing part is taken from the germline J gene. V and J are TRBV4-1 and TRBJ1-2; TRBD1 agrees at 7 bases. This CDR3 region has 15 residues. From germline, CDR1 is MGHRA and CDR2 YSYEKL. Incomplete CDR3 DNA: TGCGCCAGCAGCCCAATAGGGGGACAGCCGGCGGGC. It translates to CASSPIGGQPAG. The CDR3, in full, reads CASSPIGGQPAGYTF.

Note on this clone: The read terminates 3 residues before the CDR3 end, so the remaining end is supplied by the germline J gene. The V and J genes are TRBV5-1 and TRBJ2-5; D may be TRBD1 (5 bases). This CDR3 comprises 14 residues. V lost 0 bases to trimming and J lost 2 bases, with 8 bases between them. CDR1 SGHRS and CDR2 YFSETQ come from the germline V gene. CDR3 DNA (partial): TGCGCCAGCAGCTTGGTCCAGGGACAAGAGACC. This translates into CASSLVQGQET. Given in full, the CDR3 is CASSLVQGQETQYF.

As concerns this clone: The read terminates 3 residues before the CDR3 end, so the remaining end is supplied by the germline J gene. The chain links TRBV19 to TRBJ2-5, with D possibly being TRBD1 (5 bases). Germline lookup yields CDR1 LNHDA and CDR2 SQIVND (reference sequence). The CDR3 has 14 amino acids. Deletions cut 1 base from V and 5 bases from J, with 11 bases between. The CDR3 here is CASSIGQLGETQYF. Partial CDR3 DNA: TGTGCCAGTAGTATAGGACAGCTAGGCGAGACC.

A word on this clone: The CDR3 end lies 3 residues beyond the end of the read and is filled in from the germline J gene. This rearrangement joins TRBV9 to TRBJ2-1, with 9 bases fitting TRBD1. Per germline, CDR1 SGDLS and CDR2 YYNGEE. The trim removed 4 bases at V and 8 bases at J, leaving 13 bases unmatched. CDR3 length: 16 amino acids. CDR3 DNA, as far as it was read: TGTGCCAGCAGCCTGACAGGGGGAGCCGCGTGGGATGAG. Translating it yields CASSLTGGAAWDE. The whole CDR3 is CASSLTGGAAWDEQFF.

For this clone: The DNA ends 3 residues before the CDR3 does, and the rest of the CDR3 is filled in from the germline J gene. The chain joins TRBV19 to TRBJ1-2; no clear D gene. The CDR3 has 15 amino acids. V lost 2 bases to trimming and J lost 0 bases, with 10 bases between them. CDR1 and CDR2 from the germline V gene are LNHDA and SQIVND (reference sequence). Incomplete CDR3 DNA: TGTGCCAGTAGTATAAGCCGGTTAGCTAACTATGGC. Translating it yields CASSISRLANYG. The entire CDR3 protein is CASSISRLANYGYTF.

Of note for this clone: The read halts 3 residues ahead of the CDR3 end, with the missing end drawn from the germline J gene. The J gene is TRBJ2-7, the V gene TRBV7-7; 8 nucleotides match TRBD1. V lost 6 bases, J lost 4 bases, and 11 bases stayed unmatched. This CDR3 spans 15 amino acids. CDR1 is SSHAT, CDR2 FNYEAQ, per germline (reference sequence). The part of the CDR3 DNA that was read is TGTGCCAGCAGTCAGGGGGCAGGGGATGTATACGAG. This translates into CASSQGAGDVYE. In full, the CDR3 reads CASSQGAGDVYEQYF.

Concerning this clone: The observed sequence ends 3 residues before the CDR3 terminus, with the missing tail filled in from the germline J gene. The J gene is TRBJ2-7, the V gene TRBV7-2; D is unclear. Trimming removed 0 bases at V and 0 bases at J, with 9 bases between. The CDR3 contains 15 residues. CDR1 is SGHTA, CDR2 FQGNSA, per germline. The CDR3 bases that were read are TGTGCCAGCAGCTTAGCGGATGCGGACTCCTACGAG. It translates to CASSLADADSYE. The CDR3 in its entirety is CASSLADADSYEQYF.

In regard to this clone: The DNA ends 3 residues before the CDR3 does, and the rest of the CDR3 is filled in from the germline J gene. V is TRBV12-3 or TRBV12-4 and J is TRBJ1-2; 7 positions agree with TRBD1. V shed 5 bases and J 5 bases; nucleotides not matched to a gene: 8. CDR3 length: 14 residues. Incomplete CDR3 DNA: TGTGCCAGCAGTGGGATGGACAGGAGGTATGGC. Translating it yields CASSGMDRRYG. The whole CDR3 protein is CASSGMDRRYGYTF.

Comment on this clone: The CDR3 end lies 3 residues beyond the end of the read and is filled in from the germline J gene. V and J are TRBV7-8 and TRBJ2-2; 9 bases fit TRBD1. The V segment lost 5 bases and the J segment 3 bases; nucleotides outside the gene matches: 4. The CDR3 runs 15 residues. CDR1 is SGHVS and CDR2 is FQNEAQ in the germline V gene. The part of the CDR3 DNA that was read is TGTGCCAGCAGCGCAGGACAGGGGTACACCGGGGAG. Translation gives CASSAGQGYTGE. The whole CDR3 region reads CASSAGQGYTGELFF.

Note on this clone: The DNA ends 3 residues before the CDR3 does, and the rest of the CDR3 is filled in from the germline J gene. The chain employs TRBV9 and TRBJ2-1; 12 nucleotides match TRBD2. The CDR3 covers 19 residues. The V and J ends lost 0 bases and 0 bases, in that order; junction bases with no gene match: 7. Looked up from germline, CDR1 is SGDLS and CDR2 is YYNGEE. The sequenced CDR3 bases are TGTGCCAGCAGCGTAGGGGGACTAGCGGGCCGAGGCTCCTACAATGAG. The encoded protein is CASSVGGLAGRGSYNE. The full CDR3 protein is CASSVGGLAGRGSYNEQFF.

The CDR3 spells CAWSVFTGEYYQPQHF. Incomplete CDR3 DNA: TGTGCCTGGAGTGTATTTACAGGGGAGTATTATCAGCCC. The chain carries TRBV30 and TRBJ1-5; TRBD1 agrees at 7 bases. The CDR3 end is not reached by the read, which stops 3 residues before it; the germline J gene fills it in. V dropped 0 bases and J dropped 5; count of bases not matched to a gene: 10. Per the germline V gene, CDR1 is GTSNPN and CDR2 is SVGIG (reference sequence). CDR3 size: 16 residues.

About this clone itself: The read ends 3 residues early relative to the CDR3; the germline J gene fills the gap. V is TRBV7-2 and J is TRBJ2-4; 9 positions agree with TRBD1. Germline loops: CDR1 SGHTA, CDR2 FQGNSA. The CDR3 spans 13 residues. Partial CDR3 DNA: TGTGCCAGCAGCTACAGGGGGCTACATGGT. Translating gives CASSYRGLHG. The entire CDR3 reads CASSYRGLHGQYF.